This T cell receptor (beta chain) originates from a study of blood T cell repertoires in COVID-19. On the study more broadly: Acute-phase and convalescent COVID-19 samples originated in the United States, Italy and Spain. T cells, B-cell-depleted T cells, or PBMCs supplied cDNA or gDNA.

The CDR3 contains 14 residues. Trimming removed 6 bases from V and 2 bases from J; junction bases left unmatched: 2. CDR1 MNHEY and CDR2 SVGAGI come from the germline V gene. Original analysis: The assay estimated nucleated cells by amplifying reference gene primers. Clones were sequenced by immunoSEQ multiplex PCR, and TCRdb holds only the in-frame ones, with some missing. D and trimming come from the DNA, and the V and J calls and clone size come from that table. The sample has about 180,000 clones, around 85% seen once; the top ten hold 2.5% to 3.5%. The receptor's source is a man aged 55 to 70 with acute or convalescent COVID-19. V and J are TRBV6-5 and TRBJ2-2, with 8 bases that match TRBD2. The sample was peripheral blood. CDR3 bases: TGTGCCAGCAGGCGGGAGGCTAACACCGGGGAGCTGTTTTTT. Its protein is CASRREANTGELFF.